This record looks at one T cell receptor beta chain sequence and its context. V lost 1 base and J 4 bases, leaving 14 bases between the germline ends. The CDR3 runs to 16 residues. Per the germline V gene, CDR1 is SGHRS and CDR2 is YFSETQ. TCRdb re-called the RACE reads through MiXCR, storing one row per CDR3 protein. The table has about 84,000 distinct CDR3 sequences, about a tenth seen once. These data belong to a study of human T cells and chemical hapten exposure. Time point meaning: patch test 3, about 24 weeks after DPC sensitization. Treatment in this sample: therapeutic diphenylcyclopropenone sensitization with weekly scalp DPC.

The rearrangement joins TRBV5-1 to TRBJ2-2; tentatively, D is TRBD1 (6 bases). This specimen was whole blood, taken in connection with sensitization to the hapten diphenylcyclopropenone (DPC). The clonotype originates from a woman in her forties or fifties with alopecia areata. Some clones in this sample may be carry-over from other donors' samples. This chain's CDR3 is CASSLTPGHPTGELFF. CDR3 DNA: TGCGCCAGCAGCTTGACTCCGGGACACCCCACCGGGGAGCTGTTTTTT.